This T cell receptor (beta chain) emerged from a study of response to subunit inactivated influenza vaccine. One entry per CDR3 protein, called by TCRdb with MiXCR from the RT-PCR reads. The table shows about 780,000 distinct CDR3 sequences, with around 20% occurring only once. Whole-study results and caveats: Every seasonal influenza vaccination brings in few new T cells, the authors suggested.

The V end was cut by 5 bases, the J end by 0 bases, with 17 bases between. Germline V gene data show CDR1 as DFQATT and CDR2 as SNEGSKA (reference sequence). The CDR3 spans 15 residues. This clonotype was recorded a few times. Its matching antigen is unknown. V gene TRBV20-1 combines with J gene TRBJ2-7, with D maybe TRBD2 (6 bases). Specimen: PBMCs from blood, collected less than 6 days after vaccination. The TCR sequence derives from a man aged 45 to 65 who received an inactivated influenza vaccine. CDR3 coding DNA: TGCAGTGCTTCTTCGACTCCCGGGGGCTCCTACGAGCAGTACTTC. Its protein is CSASSTPGGSYEQYF.